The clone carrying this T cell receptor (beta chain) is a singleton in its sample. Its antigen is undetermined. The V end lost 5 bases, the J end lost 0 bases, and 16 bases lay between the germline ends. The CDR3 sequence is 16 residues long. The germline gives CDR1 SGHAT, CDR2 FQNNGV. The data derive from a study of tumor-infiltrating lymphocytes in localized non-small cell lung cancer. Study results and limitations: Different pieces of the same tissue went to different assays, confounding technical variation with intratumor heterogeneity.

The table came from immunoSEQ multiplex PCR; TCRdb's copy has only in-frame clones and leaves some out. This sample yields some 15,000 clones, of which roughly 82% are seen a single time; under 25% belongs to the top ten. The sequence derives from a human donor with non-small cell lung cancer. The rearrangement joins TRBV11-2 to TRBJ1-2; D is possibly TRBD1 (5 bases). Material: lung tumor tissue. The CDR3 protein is CASSKLQEATNYGYTF. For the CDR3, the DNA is TGTGCCAGCAGCAAATTACAGGAGGCAACTAACTATGGCTACACCTTC.